These T cell receptor beta chains were read from a single sample in a study of pediatric ulcerative colitis. The assay was immunoSEQ multiplex PCR, and TCRdb's table has in-frame clones only and misses some. The repertoire has about 64,000 clones, around four fifths of them found once; the top ten carry roughly 5.5%. Sequencing input: blood. The receptor set was obtained from a boy between 10 and 17 years old with moderate ulcerative colitis. Each CDR3 is given with its conserved first and last residue. Each record gives: V gene, J gene, D gene, clone size, CDR3 protein, CDR3 DNA. The D gene is left open where the match is weak. Expanded clones get a size class; other rows say once, few or many, or leave the size out.

TRBV10-1,TRBJ2-2,TRBD2,-,CASSDPGLAGEANTGELFF,TGCGCCAGCAGTGACCCGGGACTAGCGGGGGAGGCGAACACCGGGGAGCTGTTTTTT
TRBV29-1,TRBJ2-1,-,-,CSVDFSRENEQFF,TGCAGCGTTGATTTTAGTCGAGAGAATGAGCAGTTCTTC
TRBV7-3,TRBJ1-1,-,few,CASSADGNTEAFF,TGTGCCAGCAGCGCGGACGGTAACACTGAAGCTTTCTTT
TRBV29-1,TRBJ2-7,TRBD1,-,CSVDRDHEQYF,TGCAGCGTAGACAGGGACCACGAGCAGTACTTC
TRBV9,TRBJ2-2,TRBD1,-,CASSVSRQGANTGELFF,TGTGCCAGCAGCGTCTCCCGACAGGGCGCGAACACCGGGGAGCTGTTTTTT
TRBV7-7,TRBJ2-1,-,few,CASGTGLGNEQFF,TGTGCCAGCGGGACCGGGCTAGGAAATGAGCAGTTCTTC
TRBV5-1,TRBJ1-1,-,-,CATGRGGGTNTEAFF,TGCGCCACGGGCCGTGGAGGGGGTACGAACACTGAAGCTTTCTTT
TRBV6-5,TRBJ2-3,TRBD1,-,CASRLQGATDTQYF,TGTGCCAGCAGGCTACAGGGGGCGACAGATACGCAGTATTTT
TRBV6-4,TRBJ1-2,-,-,CASSEFPDRNYGYTF,TGTGCCAGCAGTGAGTTCCCGGACAGAAACTATGGCTACACCTTC
TRBV11-3,TRBJ1-1,TRBD1,-,CASSLGGQAGAEAFF,TGTGCCAGCAGCTTAGGAGGACAGGCCGGGGCTGAAGCTTTCTTT
TRBV19,TRBJ1-3,-,-,CASSINVGISGNTIYF,TGTGCCAGTAGTATTAATGTGGGAATCTCTGGAAACACCATATATTTT
TRBV5-4,TRBJ2-6,-,-,CATSSGANVLTF,TGTGCCACGTCCTCTGGGGCCAACGTCCTGACTTTC
TRBV7-3,TRBJ2-1,TRBD2,-,CASSFLAGYNEQFF,TGTGCCAGCAGCTTTTTAGCGGGGTACAATGAGCAGTTCTTC
TRBV19,TRBJ2-1,TRBD2,few,CASSPRLAGEGEQFF,TGTGCCAGTAGTCCCCGACTAGCGGGAGAAGGTGAGCAGTTCTTC
TRBV7-6,TRBJ2-2,-,-,CASSHLERTGELFF,TGTGCCAGCAGCCATCTAGAGAGAACCGGGGAGCTGTTTTTT
TRBV19,TRBJ2-2,TRBD2,-,CASRGLAGEMNTGELFF,TGTGCCAGTAGGGGACTAGCGGGGGAGATGAACACCGGGGAGCTGTTTTTT
TRBV5-4,TRBJ2-1,TRBD2,-,CASSLGDVGRTRFDEQFF,TGTGCCAGCAGCCTCGGGGACGTGGGGCGGACTAGGTTCGATGAGCAGTTCTTC
TRBV5-5,TRBJ1-1,TRBD1,once,CASSLGTGGGLNTEAFF,TGTGCCAGCAGCTTGGGTACAGGGGGCGGGTTGAACACTGAAGCTTTCTTT
TRBV27,TRBJ2-6,-,once,CASSLQVSGANVLTF,TGTGCCAGCAGTTTACAGGTCTCTGGGGCCAACGTCCTGACTTTC
TRBV19,TRBJ1-5,TRBD1,-,CASSIDLGQGNQPQHF,TGTGCCAGTAGTATAGATCTCGGACAGGGGAATCAGCCCCAGCATTTT
TRBV7-9,TRBJ2-2,-,-,CASSRENTKTGELFF,TGTGCCAGCAGCAGGGAGAACACTAAAACCGGGGAGCTGTTTTTT
TRBV5-6,TRBJ2-2,TRBD2,-,CASSFAGGGGVPSGELFF,TGTGCCAGCAGCTTCGCTGGTGGCGGGGGGGTTCCCTCCGGGGAGCTGTTTTTT
TRBV5-1,TRBJ1-4,-,-,CASSGGAGEKLFF,TGCGCCAGCAGTGGGGGGGCAGGAGAAAAACTGTTTTTT
TRBV19,TRBJ2-2,-,-,CASSINRNTGELFF,TGTGCCAGTAGTATAAACAGGAACACCGGGGAGCTGTTTTTT
TRBV30,TRBJ2-3,-,-,CAWSGLATSTDTQYF,TGTGCCTGGAGTGGTCTAGCGACTAGCACAGATACGCAGTATTTT
TRBV5-1,TRBJ2-1,TRBD2,few,CASSSSGGYNEQFF,TGCGCCAGCAGCTCTAGCGGGGGGTACAATGAGCAGTTCTTC